This TCR beta chain is from a study of cytomegalovirus exposure and HLA in healthy donors. The primer mix had 60 Vbeta and 13 Jbeta primers. Sequencing was performed with immunoSEQ multiplex PCR; in TCRdb, only in-frame clones are kept and a portion is missing. The table includes some 130,000 clones, around 80% detected once. CDR1 and CDR2 (germline): SGHAT, FQNNGV. The V segment lost 8 bases and the J segment 9 bases; nucleotides outside the gene matches: 8. This CDR3 has 13 residues. Study-wide points: In a later analysis, CMV-associated beta chains were mostly HLA-associated, it appeared.

Turning to this clone: Its antigen is unknown.

The chain employs TRBV11-2 and TRBJ2-1; TRBD2 matches 9 bases. Material for sequencing was PBMCs. This clonotype originated in a man between 18 and 35 years old in good health and CMV-seronegative. The CDR3 is CASEVRREGEQFF. The CDR3, as DNA: TGTGCCAGCGAGGTTCGGCGGGAGGGTGAGCAGTTCTTC.